What follows are 15 T cell receptor beta chains derived from one specimen sequenced in a study of cytomegalovirus exposure and HLA in healthy donors (dated by TCRdb to 2016 to 2017). The library was prepared using the immunoSEQ multiplex PCR assay. What TCRdb holds here is the immuneACCESS table cut down to in-frame rearrangements. Part of the clones is not present; checked against another copy, under half of the missing clones reflect an unresolved V gene, and the others are unexplained. A total of about 360,000 clones appear in this sample, roughly 89% of them only once. The ten most abundant clones make up approximately 0.8% of the sample. Sequencing was done on a sample of PBMCs. The receptor set was obtained from a woman aged 18 to 35 in good health and CMV-seronegative.

A single count supports this clone. The rearrangement joins TRBV28 to TRBJ2-7; D ambiguous. The germline CDR1 and CDR2 sequences are MDHEN and SYDVKM. The CDR3 is made up of 13 amino acids. V lost 3 bases, J lost 5 bases, and 11 bases lay in between. Here the CDR3 reads CASSLRQTHEQYF. In nucleotides, the CDR3 is TGTGCCAGCAGTTTGAGACAAACCCACGAGCAGTACTTC.

The J gene is TRBJ2-1, the V gene TRBV28, with TRBD2 identical over 14 bases. J lost 4 bases, V lost 6 bases, and 5 bases had no gene match. The CDR3 extends over 16 amino acids. CDR1 is MDHEN, CDR2 SYDVKM, per germline. Here the CDR3 reads CASSPRTSGGYNEQFF. Written as DNA, the CDR3 is TGTGCCAGCAGCCCCCGGACTAGCGGGGGGTACAATGAGCAGTTCTTC.

This clone has only a few counts. The genes are TRBV9 and TRBJ2-1, with TRBD2 matching over 8 bases. The germline V gene has CDR1 SGDLS and CDR2 YYNGEE. The CDR3 length is 14 residues. Trimming removed 5 bases from V and 10 bases from J; junction bases left unmatched: 11. The CDR3 region is CASRERDLAGEQFF. The CDR3 nucleotides read TGTGCCAGCAGAGAGAGGGACCTAGCGGGCGAGCAGTTCTTC.

DNA for the CDR3: TGTGCCAGCACACAGGGAAACGAGCAGTACTTC. Its protein product is CASTQGNEQYF. This sequence joins TRBV6-5 and TRBJ2-7, with a weak D call TRBD1 (6 bases). V lost 7 bases to trimming and J lost 5 bases, with 9 bases between them. The CDR3 runs to 11 residues. The germline V gene has CDR1 MNHEY and CDR2 SVGAGI.

The rearrangement links TRBV2 to TRBJ2-7, with 7 bases that match TRBD1. The ends lost 2 bases at V and 9 bases at J; junction bases unmatched: 10. The V gene's germline CDR1 is SNHLY and CDR2 FYNNEI. The CDR3 spans 14 residues. For the CDR3, the DNA is TGTGCCAGCAGTGAACGCGACAGGGTCTTGGGGCAGTACTTC. Its protein product is CASSERDRVLGQYF.

The chain employs TRBV30 and TRBJ1-1; D call uncertain. This CDR3 comprises 11 residues. Trimming pared 4 bases from V and 4 bases from J, leaving 7 bases between. CDR1 and CDR2 (germline): GTSNPN, SVGIG (reference sequence). CDR3 sequence (DNA): TGTGCCTGGACCGAACTCACTGAAGCTTTCTTT. It encodes CAWTELTEAFF.

The chain links TRBV7-8 to TRBJ2-1; 8 bases line up with TRBD2. Germline trimming cut 4 bases from V and 0 bases from J; bases unmatched to any gene: 14. The CDR3 has 19 amino acids. CDR1 and CDR2 (germline): SGHVS, FQNEAQ. The CDR3 DNA is TGTGCCAGCAGCTCCAGGGGAGCGGGAGATACTATCTCCTACAATGAGCAGTTCTTC. Its protein is CASSSRGAGDTISYNEQFF.

The table lists this clone with a few counts. The rearrangement links TRBV7-3 to TRBJ1-4, with 7 positions matching TRBD1. This CDR3 has 15 amino acids. Trimming removed 1 base from V and 8 bases from J; junction bases left unmatched: 7. Per the germline V gene, CDR1 is SGHTA and CDR2 is FQGTGA. Written as DNA, the CDR3 is TGTGCCAGCAGCTTAATTCGACAGGGAAGGGAAAAACTGTTTTTT. Its protein is CASSLIRQGREKLFF. Complete variable domain (other parts from reference TRBV7-3 and TRBJ1-4): GAGVSQTPSNKVTEKGKYVELRCDPISGHTALYWYRQSLGQGPEFLIYFQGTGAADDSGLPNDRFFAVRPEGSVSTLKIQRTERGDSAVYLCASSLIRQGREKLFFGSGTQLSVL.

The V gene is TRBV19, the J gene TRBJ2-7; 7 bases line up with TRBD1. The CDR3 spans 17 residues. Germline V lookup: CDR1 LNHDA, CDR2 SQIVND (reference sequence). J was trimmed by 0 bases and V by 4 bases; bases with no gene match: 12. This CDR3 reads CASSTVFVTGRSYEQYF. Here the CDR3 DNA reads TGTGCCAGTAGTACTGTTTTTGTGACAGGGCGCTCCTACGAGCAGTACTTC.

CDR3 in amino acids: CSVVRAGVGYNEQFF. CDR3 nucleotides: TGCAGCGTTGTTCGTGCGGGAGTAGGGTACAATGAGCAGTTCTTC. J is TRBJ2-1 and V is TRBV29-1; 7 bases line up with TRBD2. Germline assignment: CDR1 SQVTM and CDR2 ANQGSEA. This CDR3 spans 15 amino acids. V dropped 4 bases and J dropped 4; count of bases not matched to a gene: 10.

This chain links TRBV5-1 with TRBJ2-5; a weak D match, TRBD2 (5 bases). Trimming left V 2 bases short and J 4 bases short, with 15 bases between. Germline CDR1 is SGHRS and CDR2 is YFSETQ. There are 15 residues in the CDR3. CDR3 in amino acids: CASSFGGPKRETQYF. The CDR3 bases are TGCGCCAGCAGCTTTGGAGGACCGAAGAGAGAGACCCAGTACTTC.

The V and J genes are TRBV15 and TRBJ2-3; 7 bases line up with TRBD2. Germline V lookup: CDR1 LNHNV, CDR2 YYDKDF (reference sequence). With 8 bases clipped from V and 4 bases from J, the junction kept 9 bases outside the gene matches. The CDR3 runs to 14 residues. The CDR3 DNA reads TGTGCCACCGGAAAAGGGAGGGACGCAGATACGCAGTATTTT. Protein: CATGKGRDADTQYF.

The genes are TRBV25-1 and TRBJ2-1, with 9 bases that match TRBD2. This CDR3 is built from 13 residues. The germline CDR1 and CDR2 sequences are MGHDK and SYGVNS. Trimming cost V 9 bases and J 10 bases; bases outside gene matches: 10. This CDR3 is CASRVAGDGEQFF. The CDR3 nucleotides read TGTGCCAGTAGGGTAGCGGGAGACGGAGAGCAGTTCTTC.

This chain links TRBV6-1 with TRBJ2-7, with TRBD1 matching over 8 bases. The J segment lost 1 base and the V segment lost 4 bases, leaving 6 bases of the junction unmatched. Germline lookup yields CDR1 MNHNS and CDR2 SASEGT. The length of the CDR3 is 15 residues. The CDR3 DNA is TGTGCCAGCAGTGCCGGACAGGGATCATCCTACGAGCAGTACTTC. Translation: CASSAGQGSSYEQYF.

The chain recombines TRBV13 with TRBJ2-7; 9 positions agree with TRBD1. Unmatched junction bases numbered 12, after V lost 5 bases and J lost 4 bases. CDR3 length: 16 residues. Looked up from germline, CDR1 is PRHDT and CDR2 is FYEKMQ (reference sequence). Here the CDR3 reads CASSPPGGTGPYEQYF. CDR3 DNA: TGTGCCAGCAGCCCCCCAGGGGGGACAGGGCCATACGAGCAGTACTTC.